These 20 T cell receptor beta chains were sequenced from one sample in a study of early T cells in non-severe SARS-CoV-2 infection. TCRdb redid the calling of the 5' RACE reads with MiXCR, one entry per CDR3 protein. The table lists around 83,000 distinct CDR3 sequences, about an eighth of them singletons, with about 4.4% in the top ten. Sample: whole blood, taken at baseline. The source is an adult who was a healthcare worker with PCR-confirmed SARS-CoV-2 infection or an uninfected control (not recorded which).

This clonotype was picked up a small number of times. The CDR3: CASSTGGAGTEAFF. The CDR3, as DNA: TGTGCCAGCAGCACAGGGGGCGCGGGGACTGAAGCTTTCTTT. The gene calls are TRBV6-6 and TRBJ1-1, with TRBD1 matching over 9 bases. CDR1 MNHNY and CDR2 SVGAGI come from the germline V gene (reference sequence). V trimming: 6 bases; J trimming: 5 bases; junction bases outside the gene matches: 7. This CDR3 contains 14 residues.

This clonotype turned up a few times. The chain links TRBV11-2 to TRBJ2-5; D possibly matches TRBD1 or TRBD2 (5 bases each). V lost 2 bases to trimming and J lost 4 bases, with 8 bases between them. CDR3 size: 13 residues. The germline CDR1 and CDR2 sequences are SGHAT and FQNNGV. The CDR3 DNA reads TGTGCCAGCAGCTTACGAGGGACAGAGACCCAGTACTTC. The encoded protein is CASSLRGTETQYF.

This clonotype showed up many times. The chain uses TRBV27 and TRBJ2-7; D gene uncertain. V was clipped by 2 bases and J by 2 bases, with 10 bases between them. CDR1 is MNHEY and CDR2 is SMNVEV in the germline V gene (reference sequence). This CDR3 is 14 amino acids long. The CDR3 DNA sequence: TGTGCCAGCAGTTTACAGAAAACAGCCTACGAGCAGTACTTC. Protein: CASSLQKTAYEQYF.

The V call is TRBV14, the J call TRBJ1-3; D gene unclear. Germline assignment: CDR1 SGHDN and CDR2 FVKESK. The CDR3 is 13 residues long. V was shortened by 0 bases and J by 7 bases, with 7 bases between the two germline ends. For the CDR3, the DNA is TGTGCCAGCAGCCAAGATCTGAGGAACACCATATATTTT. This sequence encodes CASSQDLRNTIYF. Full variable domain (rest looked up from reference TRBV14 and TRBJ1-3): EAGVTQFPSHSVIEKGQTVTLRCDPISGHDNLYWYRRVMGKEIKFLLHFVKESKQDESGMPNNRFLAERTGGTYSTLKVQPAELEDSGVYFCASSQDLRNTIYFGEGSWLTVV.

The chain has TRBV30 and TRBJ2-7, with D maybe TRBD1 (6 bases). Trimming took 2 bases from V and 5 from J, leaving 13 bases between them. This CDR3 is built from 13 residues. The germline V gene has CDR1 GTSNPN and CDR2 SVGIG (reference sequence). This CDR3 is CAWSRQGFHEQYF. The CDR3, as DNA: TGTGCCTGGAGTAGGCAGGGGTTCCACGAGCAGTACTTC.

The chain links TRBV5-1 to TRBJ2-7, with no clear D. Between the trimmed V and J ends, which lost 1 base and 4 bases, there was a span of 6 bases. The length of the CDR3 is 12 residues. CDR1 is SGHRS and CDR2 is YFSETQ in the germline V gene. The CDR3 region is CASSLSTYEQYF. The DNA for the CDR3 is TGCGCCAGCAGCTTGTCGACATACGAGCAGTACTTC.

The table lists this clonotype with a few counts. The rearrangement joins TRBV27 to TRBJ1-1, with TRBD1 identical over 7 bases. Looked up from germline, CDR1 is MNHEY and CDR2 is SMNVEV (reference sequence). The V and J ends lost 10 bases and 1 base, in that order; junction bases with no gene match: 6. CDR3 length: 13 residues. This chain's CDR3 is CAIRTGTNTEAFF. CDR3 nucleotides: TGTGCCATAAGGACAGGAACGAACACTGAAGCTTTCTTT.

The table lists this clonotype with many counts. V and J are TRBV20-1 and TRBJ2-7, with TRBD1 identical over 8 bases. J was trimmed by 5 bases and V by 5 bases; bases with no gene match: 14. The CDR3 extends over 15 amino acids. Germline lookup yields CDR1 DFQATT and CDR2 SNEGSKA (reference sequence). In DNA, the CDR3 is TGCAGTGCTCCTAACAGGGGGACCTCAGGGGACGAGCAGTACTTC. Its translation is CSAPNRGTSGDEQYF.

This clonotype was seen a handful of times. V gene TRBV28 combines with J gene TRBJ2-3, with D possibly being TRBD2 (6 bases). From germline, CDR1 is MDHEN and CDR2 SYDVKM. Trimming took 6 bases from V and 1 from J, leaving 17 bases between them. The CDR3 consists of 16 residues. The CDR3 nucleotides are TGTGCCAGCAGCTGGAAGGGACTTCTAGGCACAGATACGCAGTATTTT. Translated, it gives CASSWKGLLGTDTQYF.

This clonotype was observed a few times. This chain connects TRBV11-2 to TRBJ2-4; 10 bases map to TRBD2. This CDR3 has 14 residues. Germline loops: CDR1 SGHAT, CDR2 FQNNGV. V dropped 2 bases and J dropped 7; count of bases not matched to a gene: 2. For the CDR3, the DNA is TGTGCCAGCAGCTTATTGACTAGCGGGAACATTCAGTACTTC. It codes for CASSLLTSGNIQYF.

This clonotype has more than one count but fewer than ten. This chain joins TRBV29-1 and TRBJ1-2, with TRBD1 identical over 7 bases. Germline trimming cut 7 bases from V and 2 bases from J; bases unmatched to any gene: 10. The CDR3 is 14 amino acids. Germline CDR1 and CDR2: SQVTM and ANQGSEA. The CDR3 reads CSAQTGTLNYGYTF. CDR3 coding DNA: TGCAGCGCTCAGACAGGGACCCTCAACTATGGCTACACCTTC.

In its sample, this clonotype was seen many times. V is TRBV12-3 or TRBV12-4 and J is TRBJ2-7; 14 nucleotides align to TRBD2. Unmatched junction bases numbered 6, after V lost 6 bases and J lost 5 bases. This CDR3 comprises 15 residues. In DNA, the CDR3 is TGTGCCAGCAGGGCGGGACTAGCGGGGGATCACGAGCAGTACTTC. This encodes CASRAGLAGDHEQYF.

J is TRBJ2-1 and V is TRBV20-1, with TRBD2 matching over 11 bases. V lost 6 bases and J lost 0; bases outside the gene matches: 13. This CDR3 has 18 amino acids. Germline CDR1 and CDR2: DFQATT and SNEGSKA (reference sequence). In DNA form, the CDR3 reads TGCAGTGCCCTTGACCTGTTTACTAGCGGGAGCTCCTACAATGAGCAGTTCTTC. As protein: CSALDLFTSGSSYNEQFF.

Only a few counts were recorded for this clonotype. The V call is TRBV29-1, the J call TRBJ2-1; 9 nucleotides match TRBD2. The CDR3 contains 14 residues. From germline, CDR1 is SQVTM and CDR2 ANQGSEA. Trimming removed 0 bases from V and 8 bases from J; junction bases left unmatched: 5. The CDR3 coding sequence is TGCAGCGTTGAAGAGCGCAAGCGGGGGGATGAGCAGTTCTTC. It yields the protein CSVEERKRGDEQFF.

This clonotype occurred a few times. The V and J genes are TRBV3-1 and TRBJ2-2, with 8 bases lining up with TRBD2. In germline, CDR1 is LGHDT, CDR2 YNNKEL (reference sequence). Trimming cost V 4 bases and J 5 bases; bases outside gene matches: 12. The CDR3 consists of 17 residues. The DNA of the CDR3 is TGTGCCAGCAGCCCGCCCGGCAAGCGGGGGATTACCGGGGAGCTGTTTTTT. It translates to CASSPPGKRGITGELFF.

This clonotype came up many times. This chain joins TRBV11-3 and TRBJ2-1, with TRBD1 matching over 8 bases. Germline-derived CDR1 and CDR2 are SGHNT and YENEEA. Germline trimming cut 0 bases from V and 4 bases from J; bases unmatched to any gene: 2. The CDR3 spans 15 residues. The CDR3, as DNA: TGTGCCAGCAGCTTAGACAGGGGGCTGTACAATGAGCAGTTCTTC. Translated, it gives CASSLDRGLYNEQFF.

The chain joins TRBV29-1 to TRBJ2-1; 8 bases agree with TRBD2. CDR1 SQVTM and CDR2 ANQGSEA come from the germline V gene. This CDR3 is built from 17 residues. V shed 4 bases and J 0 bases; nucleotides not matched to a gene: 11. Here the CDR3 reads CSVAGTRGPGSYNEQFF. For the CDR3, the DNA is TGCAGCGTTGCTGGGACTAGGGGCCCTGGCTCCTACAATGAGCAGTTCTTC.

The V and J genes are TRBV4-2 and TRBJ1-5, with D maybe TRBD1 (5 bases). The V and J ends lost 1 base and 1 base respectively, with 11 bases between them. This CDR3 comprises 16 residues. Germline V lookup: CDR1 LGHNA, CDR2 YNFKEQ. DNA for the CDR3: TGTGCCAGCAGCCAAGGGGGGATATCCAGCAATCAGCCCCAGCATTTT. Protein sequence: CASSQGGISSNQPQHF.

This sequence joins TRBV9 and TRBJ2-3; 9 nucleotides agree with TRBD2. Trimming removed 4 bases from V and 0 bases from J; junction bases left unmatched: 3. CDR1 and CDR2 from the germline V gene are SGDLS and YYNGEE. The CDR3 is 15 amino acids. CDR3 loop: CASSRTSASTDTQYF. CDR3 in DNA: TGTGCCAGCAGCCGGACTAGCGCTAGCACAGATACGCAGTATTTT.

The chain uses TRBV9 and TRBJ1-3; no reliable D call. Germline V gives CDR1 SGDLS, CDR2 YYNGEE. V was cut by 4 bases and J by 4 bases, with 15 bases left in between. This CDR3 has 15 residues. The CDR3 loop is CASSNYPGGGNTIYF. Here the CDR3 DNA reads TGTGCCAGCAGCAATTACCCTGGCGGCGGAAACACCATATATTTT. Full variable domain (missing parts from reference TRBV9 and TRBJ1-3): DSGVTQTPKHLITATGQRVTLRCSPRSGDLSVYWYQQSLDQGLQFLIQYYNGEERAKGNILERFSAQQFPDLHSELNLSSLELGDSALYFCASSNYPGGGNTIYFGEGSWLTVV.